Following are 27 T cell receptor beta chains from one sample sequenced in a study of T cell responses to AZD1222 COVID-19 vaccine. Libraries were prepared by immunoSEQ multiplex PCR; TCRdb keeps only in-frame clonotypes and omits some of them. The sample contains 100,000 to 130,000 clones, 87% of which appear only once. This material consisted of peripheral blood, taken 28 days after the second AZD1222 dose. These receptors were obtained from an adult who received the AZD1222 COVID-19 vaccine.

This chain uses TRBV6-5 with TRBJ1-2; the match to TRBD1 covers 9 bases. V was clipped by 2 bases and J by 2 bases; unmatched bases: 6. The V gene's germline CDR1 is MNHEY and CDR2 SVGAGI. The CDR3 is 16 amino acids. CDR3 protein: CASSYATTGGNYGYTF. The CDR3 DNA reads TGTGCCAGCAGTTACGCCACCACAGGGGGCAACTATGGCTACACCTTC.

The CDR3 region is CASSQDIGAPYEQYF. CDR3 sequence (DNA): TGTGCCAGCAGCCAAGATATAGGGGCCCCCTACGAGCAGTACTTC. The rearrangement links TRBV3-1 (or the pseudogene TRBV3-2) to TRBJ2-7; D might be TRBD1 (5 bases). V was trimmed by 0 bases and J by 2 bases, leaving 11 bases between them. CDR1 LGHDT and CDR2 YNNKEL come from the germline V gene (reference sequence). CDR3 size: 15 residues.

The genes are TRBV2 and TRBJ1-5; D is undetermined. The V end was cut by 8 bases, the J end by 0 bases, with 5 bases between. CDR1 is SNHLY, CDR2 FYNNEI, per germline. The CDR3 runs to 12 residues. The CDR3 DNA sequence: TGTGCCAGCGGCGATAGCAATCAGCCCCAGCATTTT. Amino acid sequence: CASGDSNQPQHF.

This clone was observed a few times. The CDR3 reads CASSPSYSYEQYF. The CDR3 DNA reads TGTGCCAGTAGTCCCAGTTACTCCTACGAGCAGTACTTC. The rearrangement links TRBV19 to TRBJ2-7; D not resolved. The CDR3 spans 13 residues. With 5 bases removed from V and 0 bases from J, the gap between germline ends came to 8 bases. CDR1 and CDR2 (germline): LNHDA, SQIVND (reference sequence). The full variable domain, rest sourced from reference TRBV19 and TRBJ2-7, is DGGITQSPKYLFRKEGQNVTLSCEQNLNHDAMYWYRQDPGQGLRLIYYSQIVNDFQKGDIAEGYSVSREKKESFPLTVTSAQKNPTAFYLCASSPSYSYEQYFGPGTRLTVT.

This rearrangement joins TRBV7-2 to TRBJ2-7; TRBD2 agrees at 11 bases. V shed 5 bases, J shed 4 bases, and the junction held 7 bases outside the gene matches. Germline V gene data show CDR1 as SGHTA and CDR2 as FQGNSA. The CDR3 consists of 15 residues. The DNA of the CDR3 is TGTGCCAGCAGCATGGCTAGCGGGGGGCAGTACGAGCAGTACTTC. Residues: CASSMASGGQYEQYF.

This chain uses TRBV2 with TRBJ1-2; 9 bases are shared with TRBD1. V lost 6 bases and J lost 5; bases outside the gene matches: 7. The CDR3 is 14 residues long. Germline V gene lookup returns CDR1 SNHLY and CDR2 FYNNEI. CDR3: CASRMTGGGYGYTF. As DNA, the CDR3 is TGTGCCAGCAGGATGACAGGGGGAGGTTATGGCTACACCTTC.

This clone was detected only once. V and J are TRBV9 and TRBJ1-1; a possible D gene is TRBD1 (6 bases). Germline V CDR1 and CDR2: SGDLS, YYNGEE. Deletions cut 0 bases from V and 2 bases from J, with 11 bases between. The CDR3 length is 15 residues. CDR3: CASSVEPGVNTEAFF. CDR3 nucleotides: TGTGCCAGCAGCGTAGAACCAGGGGTAAACACTGAAGCTTTCTTT.

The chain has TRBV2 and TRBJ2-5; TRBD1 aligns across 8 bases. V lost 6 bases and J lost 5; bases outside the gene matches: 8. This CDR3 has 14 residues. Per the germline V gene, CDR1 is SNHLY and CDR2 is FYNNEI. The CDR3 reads CASSGQGPRETQYF. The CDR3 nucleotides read TGTGCCAGCAGCGGACAGGGTCCACGGGAGACCCAGTACTTC.

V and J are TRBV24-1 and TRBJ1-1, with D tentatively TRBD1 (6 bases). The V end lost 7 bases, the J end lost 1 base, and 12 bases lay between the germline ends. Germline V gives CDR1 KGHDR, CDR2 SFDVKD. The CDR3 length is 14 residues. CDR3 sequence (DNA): TGTGCCACCAGAGCAACGACAGGGAACACTGAAGCTTTCTTT. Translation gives CATRATTGNTEAFF.

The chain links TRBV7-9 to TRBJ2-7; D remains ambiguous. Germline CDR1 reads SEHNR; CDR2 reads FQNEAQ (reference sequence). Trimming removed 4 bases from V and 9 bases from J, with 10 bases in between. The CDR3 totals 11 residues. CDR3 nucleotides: TGTGCCAGCAGCTCTACACTGGGGCAGTACTTC. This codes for CASSSTLGQYF.

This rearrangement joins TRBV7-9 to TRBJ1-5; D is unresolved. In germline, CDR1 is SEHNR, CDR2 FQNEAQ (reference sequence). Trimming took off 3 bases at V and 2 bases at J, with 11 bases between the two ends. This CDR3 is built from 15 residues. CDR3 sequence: CASSFGTAGNQPQHF. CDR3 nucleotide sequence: TGTGCCAGCAGCTTTGGAACAGCGGGCAATCAGCCCCAGCATTTT.

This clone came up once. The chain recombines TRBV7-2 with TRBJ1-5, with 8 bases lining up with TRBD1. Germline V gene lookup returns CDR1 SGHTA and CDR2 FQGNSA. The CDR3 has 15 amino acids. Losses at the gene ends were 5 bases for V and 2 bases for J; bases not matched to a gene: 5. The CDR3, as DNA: TGTGCCAGCAGCCCCGGACAGGGCGGCAATCAGCCCCAGCATTTT. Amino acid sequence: CASSPGQGGNQPQHF.

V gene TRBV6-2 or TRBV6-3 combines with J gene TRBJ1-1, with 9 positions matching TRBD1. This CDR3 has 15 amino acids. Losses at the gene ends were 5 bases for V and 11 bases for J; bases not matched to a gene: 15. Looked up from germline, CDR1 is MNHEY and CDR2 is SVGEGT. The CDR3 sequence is CASSKPPGQGEWAFF. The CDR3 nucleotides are TGTGCCAGCAGTAAACCCCCGGGACAGGGTGAGTGGGCTTTCTTT.

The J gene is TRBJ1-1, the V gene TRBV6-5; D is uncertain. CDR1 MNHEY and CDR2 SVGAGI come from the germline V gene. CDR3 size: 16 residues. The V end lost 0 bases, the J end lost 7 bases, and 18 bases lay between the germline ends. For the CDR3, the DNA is TGTGCCAGCAGTTACTCGCGGACCGGGTTGAGTAGTGAAGCTTTCTTT. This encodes CASSYSRTGLSSEAFF.

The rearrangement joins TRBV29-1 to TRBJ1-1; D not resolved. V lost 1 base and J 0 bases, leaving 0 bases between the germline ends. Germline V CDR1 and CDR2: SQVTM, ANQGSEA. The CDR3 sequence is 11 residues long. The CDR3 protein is CSVEVNTEAFF. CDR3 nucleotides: TGCAGCGTTGAAGTGAACACTGAAGCTTTCTTT.

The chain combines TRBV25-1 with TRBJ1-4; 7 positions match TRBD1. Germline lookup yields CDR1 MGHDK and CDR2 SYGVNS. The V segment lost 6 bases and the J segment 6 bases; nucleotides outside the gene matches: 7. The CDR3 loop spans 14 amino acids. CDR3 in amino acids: CASSETGPHEKLFF. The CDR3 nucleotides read TGTGCCAGCAGCGAGACAGGGCCCCATGAAAAACTGTTTTTT.

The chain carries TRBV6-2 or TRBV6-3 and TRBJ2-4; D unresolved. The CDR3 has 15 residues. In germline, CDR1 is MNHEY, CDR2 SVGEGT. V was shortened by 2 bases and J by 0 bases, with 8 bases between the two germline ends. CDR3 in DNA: TGTGCCAGCAGTTACACTGGGCTAGCCAAAAACATTCAGTACTTC. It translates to CASSYTGLAKNIQYF.

The CDR3 bases are TGTGCCAGCAGTCTACCTTTTGGCAGCGGGAACACTGAAGCTTTCTTT. It codes for CASSLPFGSGNTEAFF. The chain uses TRBV28 and TRBJ1-1; D remains ambiguous. Germline loops: CDR1 MDHEN, CDR2 SYDVKM. This CDR3 spans 16 amino acids. Trimming took 5 bases from V and 1 from J, leaving 17 bases between them.

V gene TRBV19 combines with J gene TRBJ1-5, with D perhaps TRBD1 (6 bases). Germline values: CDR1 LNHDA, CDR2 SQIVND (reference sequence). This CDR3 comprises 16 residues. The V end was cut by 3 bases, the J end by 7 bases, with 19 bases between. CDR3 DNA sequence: TGTGCCAGTAGTATCTACCTACCCGGGGGCGAACAGCCCCAGCATTTT. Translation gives CASSIYLPGGEQPQHF.

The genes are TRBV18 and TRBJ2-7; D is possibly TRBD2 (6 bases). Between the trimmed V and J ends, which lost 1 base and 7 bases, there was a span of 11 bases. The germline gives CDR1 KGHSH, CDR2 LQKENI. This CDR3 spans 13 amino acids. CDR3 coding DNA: TGTGCCAGCTCACCACTTTCTGGGGGGGAGCAGTACTTC. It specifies CASSPLSGGEQYF.

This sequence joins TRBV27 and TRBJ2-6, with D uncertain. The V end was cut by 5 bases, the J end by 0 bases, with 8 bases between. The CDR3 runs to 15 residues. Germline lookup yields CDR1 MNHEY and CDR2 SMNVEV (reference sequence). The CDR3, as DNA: TGTGCCAGCAGTCCTGACACCTCTGGGGCCAACGTCCTGACTTTC. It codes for CASSPDTSGANVLTF. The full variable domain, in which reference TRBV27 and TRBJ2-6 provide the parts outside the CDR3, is EAQVTQNPRYLITVTGKKLTVTCSQNMNHEYMSWYRQDPGLGLRQIYYSMNVEVTDKGDVPEGYKVSRKEKRNFPLILESPSPNQTSLYFCASSPDTSGANVLTFGAGSRLTVL.

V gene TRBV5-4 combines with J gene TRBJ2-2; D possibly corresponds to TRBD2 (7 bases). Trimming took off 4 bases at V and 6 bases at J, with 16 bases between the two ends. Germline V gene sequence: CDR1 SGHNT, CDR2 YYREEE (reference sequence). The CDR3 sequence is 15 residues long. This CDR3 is CASSKGGGMAGELFF. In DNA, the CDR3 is TGTGCCAGCAGCAAGGGGGGAGGGATGGCCGGGGAGCTGTTTTTT. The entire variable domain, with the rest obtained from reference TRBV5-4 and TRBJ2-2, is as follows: ETGVTQSPTHLIKTRGQQVTLRCSSQSGHNTVSWYQQALGQGPQFIFQYYREEENGRGNFPPRFSGLQFPNYSSELNVNALELDDSALYLCASSKGGGMAGELFFGEGSRLTVL.

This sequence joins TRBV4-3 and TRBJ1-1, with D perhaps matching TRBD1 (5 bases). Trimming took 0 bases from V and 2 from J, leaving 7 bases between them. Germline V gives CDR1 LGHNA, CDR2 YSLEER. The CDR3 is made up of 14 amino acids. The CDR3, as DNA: TGCGCCAGCAGCCAAGACCAGGGCAACACTGAAGCTTTCTTT. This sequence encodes CASSQDQGNTEAFF.

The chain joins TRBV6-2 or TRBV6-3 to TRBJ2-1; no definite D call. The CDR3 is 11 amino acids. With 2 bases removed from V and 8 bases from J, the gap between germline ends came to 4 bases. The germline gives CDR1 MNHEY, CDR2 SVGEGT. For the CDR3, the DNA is TGTGCCAGCAGTTACCTGCATGAGCAGTTCTTC. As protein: CASSYLHEQFF.

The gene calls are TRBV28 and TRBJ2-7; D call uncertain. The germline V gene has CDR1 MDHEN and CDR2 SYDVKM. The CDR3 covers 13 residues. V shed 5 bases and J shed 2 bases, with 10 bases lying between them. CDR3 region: CASSTSGPYEQYF. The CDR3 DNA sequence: TGTGCCAGCAGTACTTCCGGGCCCTACGAGCAGTACTTC.

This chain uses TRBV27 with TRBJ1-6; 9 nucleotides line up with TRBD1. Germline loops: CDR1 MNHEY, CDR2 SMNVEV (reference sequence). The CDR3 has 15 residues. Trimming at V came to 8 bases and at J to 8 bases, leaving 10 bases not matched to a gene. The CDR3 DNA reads TGTGCCAGCCGCTTATGGACAGGGGTTTATTCACCCCTCCACTTT. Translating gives CASRLWTGVYSPLHF.

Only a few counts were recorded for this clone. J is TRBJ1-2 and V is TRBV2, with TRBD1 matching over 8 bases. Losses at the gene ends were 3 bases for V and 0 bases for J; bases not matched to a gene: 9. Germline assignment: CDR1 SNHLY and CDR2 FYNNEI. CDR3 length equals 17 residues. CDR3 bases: TGTGCCAGCAGTGAGTGGACAGGGAATCAAGCTAACTATGGCTACACCTTC. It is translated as CASSEWTGNQANYGYTF.